The next 15 T cell receptor beta chains were all read from a single sample in a study of beta chain features in type 1 diabetes. TCRB transcripts that were expressed got sequenced, as all of the isolated RNA had been reverse transcribed. Sequenced by immunoSEQ multiplex PCR; TCRdb stores in-frame clones only, minus some. The sample contains under 250,000 clones, roughly 14% of which appear only once. Sequenced input: naive CD4+ T cells from blood. These receptors were obtained from a woman between 40 and 55 years old in good health.

V usage is TRBV4-1 and J usage is TRBJ1-5; D may be TRBD1 (6 bases). CDR3 length: 15 amino acids. The germline V gene has CDR1 MGHRA and CDR2 YSYEKL. V lost 2 bases, J lost 5 bases, and 13 bases lay in between. The CDR3 DNA reads as TGCGCCAGCAGCCAAACAGGGAGGGGGGATCAGCCCCAGCATTTT. This gives the protein CASSQTGRGDQPQHF.

This clone has only a few counts. The rearrangement links TRBV29-1 to TRBJ2-7; possibly TRBD1 for D (6 bases). The CDR3 length is 12 residues. Trimming pared 3 bases from V and 6 bases from J, leaving 12 bases between. In germline, CDR1 is SQVTM, CDR2 ANQGSEA. CDR3 DNA sequence: TGCAGCGTTGATCTAATGGACAGCGAGCAGTACTTC. Protein sequence: CSVDLMDSEQYF.

This clone was counted only a few times. J is TRBJ2-5 and V is TRBV7-2; 14 bases match TRBD2. With V trimmed by 6 bases and J by 5 bases, 2 bases remained unmatched. CDR1 and CDR2 (germline): SGHTA, FQGNSA. The CDR3 has 14 residues. Here the CDR3 DNA reads TGTGCCAGCAGGACTAGCGGGGGGGCGGAGACCCAGTACTTC. Translated, it gives CASRTSGGAETQYF.

The rearrangement links TRBV7-2 to TRBJ1-4; TRBD1 agrees at 8 bases. This CDR3 spans 15 amino acids. Trimming removed 4 bases from V and 6 bases from J; junction bases left unmatched: 7. Germline assignment: CDR1 SGHTA and CDR2 FQGNSA. This chain's CDR3 is CASSSSDRADEKLFF. The DNA for the CDR3 is TGTGCCAGCAGCTCGTCGGACAGGGCGGATGAAAAACTGTTTTTT.

This clone was detected many times. The chain combines TRBV5-4 with TRBJ2-5; 12 positions match TRBD2. V lost 4 bases and J lost 4; bases outside the gene matches: 2. Germline V gives CDR1 SGHNT, CDR2 YYREEE (reference sequence). The length of the CDR3 is 14 residues. CDR3 in amino acids: CASSRTSGVETQYF. The CDR3, as DNA: TGTGCCAGCAGCCGGACTAGCGGGGTAGAGACCCAGTACTTC.

This chain joins TRBV11-2 and TRBJ1-2; D is unresolved. The CDR3 runs 15 residues. V dropped 1 base and J dropped 4 bases, with 13 bases sitting between them. Germline CDR1 reads SGHAT; CDR2 reads FQNNGV. The CDR3 sequence is CASSLGGIGVYGYTF. The DNA for the CDR3 is TGTGCCAGCAGCTTAGGCGGCATAGGCGTCTATGGCTACACCTTC.

The chain combines TRBV5-6 with TRBJ2-3; 14 bases map to TRBD2. V was clipped by 4 bases and J by 0 bases; unmatched bases: 7. CDR1 and CDR2 from the germline V gene are SGHDT and YYEEEE. The CDR3 has 18 residues. The CDR3 coding sequence is TGTGCCAGCAGCCTTTTCGGACTAGCGGGGGGAAGCACAGATACGCAGTATTTT. Its protein is CASSLFGLAGGSTDTQYF. Together with reference TRBV5-6 and TRBJ2-3, the CDR3 gives the full variable domain: DAGVTQSPTHLIKTRGQQVTLRCSPKSGHDTVSWYQQALGQGPQFIFQYYEEEERQRGNFPDRFSGHQFPNYSSELNVNALLLGDSALYLCASSLFGLAGGSTDTQYFGPGTRLTVL.

The sample holds a few counts of this clone. CDR3 coding DNA: TGTGCCAGCAGCTTGGTTAGACTAGCGGGGAGCGAGACCCAGTACTTC. Translating it yields CASSLVRLAGSETQYF. J is TRBJ2-5 and V is TRBV5-6; 11 nucleotides align to TRBD2. Germline assignment: CDR1 SGHDT and CDR2 YYEEEE. J gave up 5 bases and V 0 bases, and 6 bases lay outside the gene matches. This CDR3 has 16 residues.

This chain uses TRBV2 with TRBJ1-5; 8 bases agree with TRBD1. CDR3 size: 13 residues. Trimming took 9 bases from V and 5 from J; bases not matched to a gene: 6. Germline lookup yields CDR1 SNHLY and CDR2 FYNNEI. CDR3 sequence reads: CASLQGVYQPQHF. The CDR3 DNA reads TGTGCCAGTCTACAGGGGGTTTATCAGCCCCAGCATTTT.

The gene calls are TRBV29-1 and TRBJ2-3; the match to TRBD1 covers 8 bases. This CDR3 contains 15 residues. CDR1 is SQVTM, CDR2 ANQGSEA, per germline. The J segment lost 0 bases and the V segment lost 3 bases, leaving 5 bases of the junction unmatched. The CDR3 loop reads CSVDTRDRSTDTQYF. For the CDR3, the DNA is TGCAGCGTTGACACCCGGGACAGGAGCACAGATACGCAGTATTTT.

The V call is TRBV18, the J call TRBJ1-3, with D hard to call. Germline lookup yields CDR1 KGHSH and CDR2 LQKENI. The ends were cut back, 3 bases at V and 3 bases at J, with 9 bases in the middle. There are 14 residues in the CDR3. CDR3 in DNA: TGTGCCAGCTCACCCGGAAGCGTTGGAAACACCATATATTTT. Its translation is CASSPGSVGNTIYF.

This chain joins TRBV28 and TRBJ2-5; possible D gene TRBD2, 7 bases. V was cut by 6 bases and J by 5 bases, with 16 bases left in between. The CDR3 length is 14 residues. Germline CDR1 is MDHEN and CDR2 is SYDVKM. The DNA for the CDR3 is TGTGCCAGCAGCAATGGGGGGGGCTGGGAGACCCAGTACTTC. Protein product: CASSNGGGWETQYF.

The CDR3, as DNA: TGTGCCAGCGCCCGCGGGGGGGCTAGCACCGGGGAGCTGTTTTTT. It codes for CASARGGASTGELFF. This sequence joins TRBV2 and TRBJ2-2; 9 bases agree with TRBD2. The germline gives CDR1 SNHLY, CDR2 FYNNEI. The CDR3 has 15 residues. J lost 4 bases, V lost 8 bases, and 8 bases had no gene match.

This clone was seen only once. The V call is TRBV4-1, the J call TRBJ2-5; D remains ambiguous. The J call may not be correct, given that the DNA end is closer to TRBJ2-7. The CDR3 sequence is 17 residues long. The germline V gene has CDR1 MGHRA and CDR2 YSYEKL. CDR3 nucleotides: TGCGCCAGCAGCCAAGATTTGTCAGGATCAGGTCCGAACGAGCAGTACTTC. This sequence encodes CASSQDLSGSGPNEQYF.

The rearrangement joins TRBV15 to TRBJ1-6; D possibly corresponds to TRBD1 (5 bases). Germline CDR1 and CDR2: LNHNV and YYDKDF (reference sequence). The V end was cut by 0 bases, the J end by 8 bases, with 17 bases between. This CDR3 is 17 amino acids long. DNA of the CDR3: TGTGCCACCAGCAGAGATGGAGGAGGGGCTCTGGATTCACCCCTCCACTTT. Protein sequence: CATSRDGGGALDSPLHF.